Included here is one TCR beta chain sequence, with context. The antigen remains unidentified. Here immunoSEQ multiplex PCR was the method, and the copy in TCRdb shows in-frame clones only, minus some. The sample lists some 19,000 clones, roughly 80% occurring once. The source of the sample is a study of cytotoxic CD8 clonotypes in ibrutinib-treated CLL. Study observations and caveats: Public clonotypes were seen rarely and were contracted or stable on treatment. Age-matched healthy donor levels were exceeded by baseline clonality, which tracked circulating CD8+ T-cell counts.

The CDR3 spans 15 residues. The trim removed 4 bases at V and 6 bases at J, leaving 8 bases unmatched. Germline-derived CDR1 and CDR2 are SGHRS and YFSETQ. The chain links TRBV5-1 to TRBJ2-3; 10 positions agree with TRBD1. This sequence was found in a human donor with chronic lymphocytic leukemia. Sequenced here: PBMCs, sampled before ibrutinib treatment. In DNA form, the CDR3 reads TGCGCCAGCAGCCTGACAGGGGGCAGAGGGGATACGCAGTATTTT. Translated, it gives CASSLTGGRGDTQYF. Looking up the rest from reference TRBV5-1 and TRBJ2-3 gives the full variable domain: KAGVTQTPRYLIKTRGQQVTLSCSPISGHRSVSWYQQTPGQGLQFLFEYFSETQRNKGNFPGRFSGRQFSNSRSEMNVSTLELGDSALYLCASSLTGGRGDTQYFGPGTRLTVL.